This T cell receptor (beta chain) was documented in a study of vaccination and CD4 T cells after COVID-19. As for the study in general: Convalescent individuals numbered four females and six males, two being Hispanic.

Cultured CD4+ T-cell DNA underwent Oncomine TCR Beta short-read sequencing. Extraction of genomic DNA was performed on cultured CD4+ T cells. TCRdb redid the calling of the PCR reads with MiXCR, one entry per CDR3 protein. The sample records approximately 20,000 distinct CDR3 sequences, approximately 30% being singletons. Treatment reported: approximately nine-day PBMC culture with coronavirus spike peptide pools or control peptides (ViraFEST assay). In its sample, this clonotype is medium-sized. Antigen: not known. Germline-derived CDR1 and CDR2 are SGHRS and YFSETQ. Trimming removed 0 bases from V and 0 bases from J, with 6 bases in between. The CDR3 runs 15 residues.

This TCR was sampled from a human donor with COVID-19. Sequencing used cultured CD4+ T cells from blood. The chain links TRBV5-1 to TRBJ2-2, with D unresolved. The CDR3 region is CASSLVGTNTGELFF. The CDR3 DNA reads as TGCGCCAGCAGCTTGGTAGGGACGAACACCGGGGAGCTGTTTTTT.